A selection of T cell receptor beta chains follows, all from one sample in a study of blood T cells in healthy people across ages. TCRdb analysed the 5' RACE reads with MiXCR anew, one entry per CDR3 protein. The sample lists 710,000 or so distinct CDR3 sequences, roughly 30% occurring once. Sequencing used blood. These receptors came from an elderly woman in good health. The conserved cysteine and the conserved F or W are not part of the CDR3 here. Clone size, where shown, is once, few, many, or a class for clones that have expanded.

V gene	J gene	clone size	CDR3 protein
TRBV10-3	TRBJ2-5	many	AISGGTGSETQY
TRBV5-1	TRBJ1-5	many	ASSLAPGSNQPQH
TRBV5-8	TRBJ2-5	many	ASSLGDRGGQETQY
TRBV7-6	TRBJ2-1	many	ASSLLGGALGEQF
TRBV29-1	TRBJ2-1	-	SATTTAYNEQF
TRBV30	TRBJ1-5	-	AWGQGASQPQH
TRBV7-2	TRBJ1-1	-	ASSLAAPTEAF
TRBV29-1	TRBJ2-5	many	SVDGTEQETQY
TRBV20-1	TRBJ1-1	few	SARDTSWANTEAF
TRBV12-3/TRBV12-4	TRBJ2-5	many	ASSLMGETQY
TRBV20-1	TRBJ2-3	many	SARDHFVRGLGTSRKSTDTQY
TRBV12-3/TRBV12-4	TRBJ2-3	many	ASSLAFADTQY
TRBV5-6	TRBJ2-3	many	ASSFTDTQY
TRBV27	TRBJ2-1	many	ASSPRTPLTRNEQF
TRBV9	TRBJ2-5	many	ASSVGRQETQY
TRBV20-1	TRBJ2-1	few	SAGVMDRGEVEQF
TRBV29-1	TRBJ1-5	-	SVGEGTRQPQH
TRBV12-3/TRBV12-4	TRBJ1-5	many	ASSVTGGNQPQH
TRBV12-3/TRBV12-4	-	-	ASSFGTMNYEQY
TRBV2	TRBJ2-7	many	ASTGIGTGSTYEQY
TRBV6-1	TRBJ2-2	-	ASPRGPNTGELF
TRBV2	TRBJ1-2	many	ASSGLAALRGYT
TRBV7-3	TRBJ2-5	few	ASSSSGPGKNEQY
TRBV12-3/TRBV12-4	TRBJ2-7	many	ASSIVGTGTYEQY
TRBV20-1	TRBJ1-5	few	SAREGRGDNQPQH
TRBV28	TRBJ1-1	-	ASSPPGQNTEAF
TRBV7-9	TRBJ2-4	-	ASSPRGLGKNIQY